Described below is a single T cell receptor (beta chain) sequence and its context. The antigen is not known. The data were taken from a study of T cells in narcolepsy. Study-wide results and limits: In some patient and control memory CD4+ samples, autoreactive clones were absent. Autoreactive clonotypes reportedly recurred in blood of same and different patients, not controls.

Assay used: immunoSEQ multiplex PCR; TCRdb lists only in-frame clones, some missing. The table records some 23,000 clones, around 85% of them present only once. Material for sequencing was CD45RA- memory CD4+ T cells from PBMCs. The source is a human donor with narcolepsy.

Written as DNA, the CDR3 is TGCGCCAGCAGCCAAGATCGGGCAGGGGGTAAAAACATTCAGTACTTC. Translated: CASSQDRAGGKNIQYF. The chain recombines TRBV4-1 with TRBJ2-4; 7 bases are a match to TRBD1. This CDR3 has 16 amino acids. The trim removed 0 bases at V and 4 bases at J, leaving 6 bases unmatched. Germline V gives CDR1 MGHRA, CDR2 YSYEKL.